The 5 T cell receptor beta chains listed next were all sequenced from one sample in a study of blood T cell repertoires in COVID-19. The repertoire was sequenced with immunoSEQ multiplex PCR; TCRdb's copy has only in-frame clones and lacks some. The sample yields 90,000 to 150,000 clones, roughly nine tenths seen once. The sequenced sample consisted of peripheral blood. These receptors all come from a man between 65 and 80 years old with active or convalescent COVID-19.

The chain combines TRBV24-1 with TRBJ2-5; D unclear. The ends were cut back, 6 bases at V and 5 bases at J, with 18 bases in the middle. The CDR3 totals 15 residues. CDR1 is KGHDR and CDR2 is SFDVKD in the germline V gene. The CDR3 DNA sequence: TGTGCCACCAGTTCAGTACGAGGTTTGCTCGAGACCCAGTACTTC. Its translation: CATSSVRGLLETQYF.

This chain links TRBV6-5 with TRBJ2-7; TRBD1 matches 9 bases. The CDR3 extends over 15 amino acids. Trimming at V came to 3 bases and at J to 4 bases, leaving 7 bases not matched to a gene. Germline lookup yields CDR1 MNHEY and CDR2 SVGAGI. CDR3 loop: CASSYSGTGKYEQYF. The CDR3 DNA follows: TGTGCCAGCAGTTATTCCGGGACAGGGAAGTACGAGCAGTACTTC.

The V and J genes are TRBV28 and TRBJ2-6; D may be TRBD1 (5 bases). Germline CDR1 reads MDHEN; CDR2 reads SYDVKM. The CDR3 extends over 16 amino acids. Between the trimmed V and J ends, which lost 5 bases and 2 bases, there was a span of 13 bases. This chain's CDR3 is CASSGVQTAGANVLTF. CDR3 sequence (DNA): TGTGCCAGCAGTGGGGTTCAGACAGCTGGGGCCAACGTCCTGACTTTC.

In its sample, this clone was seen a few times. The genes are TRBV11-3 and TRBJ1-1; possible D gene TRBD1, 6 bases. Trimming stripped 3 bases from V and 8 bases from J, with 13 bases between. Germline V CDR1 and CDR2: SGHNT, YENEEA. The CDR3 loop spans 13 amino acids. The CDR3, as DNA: TGTGCCAGCAGCTTGTTGTCCGACAGGGAAGCTTTCTTT. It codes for CASSLLSDREAFF. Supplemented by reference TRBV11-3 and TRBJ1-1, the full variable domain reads EAGVVQSPRYKIIEKKQPVAFWCNPISGHNTLYWYLQNLGQGPELLIRYENEEAVDDSQLPKDRFSAERLKGVDSTLKIQPAELGDSAVYLCASSLLSDREAFFGQGTRLTVV.

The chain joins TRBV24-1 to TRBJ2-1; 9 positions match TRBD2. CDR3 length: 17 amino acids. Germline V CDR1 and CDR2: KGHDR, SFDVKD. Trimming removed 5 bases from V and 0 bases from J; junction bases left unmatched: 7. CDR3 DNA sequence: TGTGCCACCAGTGCAAGCGGGAGGAAAAGCTCCTACAATGAGCAGTTCTTC. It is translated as CATSASGRKSSYNEQFF.